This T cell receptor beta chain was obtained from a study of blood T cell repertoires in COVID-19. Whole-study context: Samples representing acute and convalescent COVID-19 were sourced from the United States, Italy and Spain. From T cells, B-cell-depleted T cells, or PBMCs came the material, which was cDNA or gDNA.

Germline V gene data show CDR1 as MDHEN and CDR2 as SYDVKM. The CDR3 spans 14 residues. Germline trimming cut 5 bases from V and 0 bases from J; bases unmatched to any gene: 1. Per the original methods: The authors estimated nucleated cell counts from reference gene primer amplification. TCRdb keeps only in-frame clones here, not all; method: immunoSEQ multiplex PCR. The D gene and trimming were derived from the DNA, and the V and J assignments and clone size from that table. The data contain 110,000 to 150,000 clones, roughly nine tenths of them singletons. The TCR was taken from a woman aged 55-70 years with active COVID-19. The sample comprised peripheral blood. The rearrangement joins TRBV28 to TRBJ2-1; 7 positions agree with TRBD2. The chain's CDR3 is CASSGTNSYNEQFF. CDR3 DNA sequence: TGTGCCAGCAGTGGGACTAACTCCTACAATGAGCAGTTCTTC.